This T cell receptor (beta chain) was recorded in a study of CD8 T cells in Susac syndrome. Random hexamers served to reverse transcribe about 0.5 to 1 ug RNA. MiXCR, run by TCRdb on the immunoSEQ multiplex PCR reads, gives a single entry per CDR3 protein. The sample holds about 150,000 distinct CDR3 sequences, about 94% seen once. The ends were cut back, 0 bases at V and 7 bases at J, with 13 bases in the middle. The CDR3 length is 16 residues. The germline V gene has CDR1 MGHRA and CDR2 YSYEKL. J is TRBJ1-6 and V is TRBV4-1; a weak D match, TRBD1 (6 bases). The specimen sequenced was CD8+ T cells from PBMCs. The receptor was isolated from a human donor with multiple sclerosis. This CDR3 is CASSQDGGGPNSPLHF. CDR3 nucleotide sequence: TGCGCCAGCAGCCAAGACGGTGGGGGGCCGAATTCACCCCTCCACTTT.